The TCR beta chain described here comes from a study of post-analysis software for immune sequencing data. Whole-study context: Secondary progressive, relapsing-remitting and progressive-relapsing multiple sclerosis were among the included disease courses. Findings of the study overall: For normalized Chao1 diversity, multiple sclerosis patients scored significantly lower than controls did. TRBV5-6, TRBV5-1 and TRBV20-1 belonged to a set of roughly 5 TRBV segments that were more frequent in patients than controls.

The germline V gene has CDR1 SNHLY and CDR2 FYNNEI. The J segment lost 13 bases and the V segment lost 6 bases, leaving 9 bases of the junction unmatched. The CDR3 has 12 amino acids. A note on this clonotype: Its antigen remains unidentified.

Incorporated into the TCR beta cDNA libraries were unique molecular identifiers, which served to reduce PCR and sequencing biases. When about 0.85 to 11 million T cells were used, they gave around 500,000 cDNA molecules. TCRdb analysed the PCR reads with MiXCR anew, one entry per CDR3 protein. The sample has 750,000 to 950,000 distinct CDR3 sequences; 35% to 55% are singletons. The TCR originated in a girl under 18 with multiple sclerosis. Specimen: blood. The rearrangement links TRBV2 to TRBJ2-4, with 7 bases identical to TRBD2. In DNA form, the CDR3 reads TGTGCCAGCAGCCCTAACCGGGACTACCAGTACTTC. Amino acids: CASSPNRDYQYF.